Listed below are T cell receptor beta chains from one sample, sequenced in a study of T cell repertoires in cytomegalovirus infection. Antigens of these TCRs are unknown. MiXCR was run by TCRdb on the reads, yielding one entry per CDR3 protein. The repertoire includes about 570,000 distinct CDR3 sequences, approximately 40% of them detected once, and around 48% sits in the top ten. The material sequenced was cultured PBMCs, taken from culture after CMV antigen stimulation. These receptors came from a human donor in good health (CMV status not recorded). Some clones in this sample may be carry-over from other donors' samples. The conserved cysteine and the conserved F or W are not part of the CDR3 here. The D gene is left open where the match is weak.

D,J,V,CDR3
-,TRBJ2-1,TRBV20-1,SALPPQLNNEQF
-,TRBJ2-7,TRBV6-2/TRBV6-3,ASALLRVHAEQY
-,TRBJ1-4,TRBV4-2,ASSQEARRNEKLF
TRBD1,TRBJ2-7,TRBV7-8,ASIPPTGQGVGEQY
-,TRBJ2-1,TRBV13,ASRLTGRHNEQF
-,TRBJ1-1,TRBV10-2,ASSVQGTEAS
-,TRBJ1-2,TRBV7-6,ASSLGAAQYGYT
-,TRBJ2-5,TRBV12-3/TRBV12-4,ASSFGSEGTQY
-,TRBJ1-1,TRBV29-1,SGLRMGAGTEAF
-,TRBJ1-6,TRBV7-4,ASSSGGMGSPLH
TRBD1,TRBJ2-5,TRBV12-3/TRBV12-4,ASTHRPFGQAQETQY
-,TRBJ1-6,TRBV27,ASSSQGLVSSPLH
-,TRBJ1-2,TRBV7-4,ASSPMGAGRGYT
-,TRBJ2-3,TRBV7-9,ASSLYESTDTQY
TRBD1,TRBJ2-2,TRBV9,ASSVRQGTTGELF
TRBD2,TRBJ2-3,TRBV20-1,SAREGLAGGEDTQY
-,TRBJ1-5,TRBV7-2,ASSLAGAGQPQH
-,TRBJ2-1,TRBV5-1,ASSKLNGNEQF
-,TRBJ2-3,TRBV6-1,ASTTKRWVSTDTQY
-,TRBJ1-4,TRBV7-8,ASSTRRMENEKLF
-,TRBJ2-1,TRBV7-6,ASSPESVGGGQGYEQF
-,TRBJ2-6,TRBV7-2,ASSSFGANVLT
TRBD2,TRBJ2-3,TRBV4-1,ASSPPGLALYGTDTQY
-,TRBJ1-1,TRBV7-6,ASSLRPVDEAF
TRBD2,TRBJ2-1,TRBV7-2,ASSAQRDRGNEQF
-,TRBJ1-6,TRBV28,ASAEGRDNSPLH
-,TRBJ2-1,TRBV11-2,ASSLMTSPF
-,TRBJ1-5,TRBV6-1,ASSRGADRSNQPQH
-,TRBJ1-4,TRBV25-1,ASEGATNEKLF
TRBD2,TRBJ2-5,TRBV6-2/TRBV6-3,ASSFGTSGSRQETQY
-,TRBJ2-2,TRBV7-6,ASSARAEGNTGELF
-,TRBJ1-1,TRBV12-3/TRBV12-4,ASRKVQGRSSITEAF
TRBD1,TRBJ2-7,TRBV7-8,ASSLQGASYEQY
-,TRBJ2-5,TRBV7-1,ASSPRAVTGNQETQY
-,TRBJ1-1,TRBV7-8,ASSLRPVNTEAF
-,TRBJ2-2,TRBV7-4,ASSLYPGDTGELF
-,TRBJ2-3,TRBV7-6,ASSARGGSTDTQY
-,TRBJ2-7,TRBV7-6,ASSSEQGRHEQY
-,TRBJ2-1,TRBV6-6,ASSYSQQHEQF
TRBD2,TRBJ2-1,TRBV7-2,ASSPTAGLEKYNEQF
-,TRBJ1-6,TRBV7-2,ASSNNSPLH
TRBD1,TRBJ2-5,TRBV7-8,ASSYQTGSLETQY
TRBD1,TRBJ1-5,TRBV2,ASRGTGDQPQH
-,TRBJ2-3,TRBV12-3/TRBV12-4,ASSSQAPTDTQY
TRBD2,TRBJ2-5,TRBV20-1,SAVSGRSQETQY
TRBD2,TRBJ2-7,TRBV6-2/TRBV6-3,ASSFFRGGQYEQY
TRBD1,TRBJ2-3,TRBV20-1,SARERQGGTDTQY
-,TRBJ2-1,TRBV7-2,ASSARWGGPSSYNEQF
-,TRBJ2-5,TRBV7-2,ASSSPSDRETQY
TRBD1,TRBJ2-3,TRBV6-6,ASSLPGGTDTQY
TRBD1,TRBJ2-5,TRBV25-1,ASQSGSGTGIGETQY
-,TRBJ1-1,TRBV6-1,ASRRLNTEAF